This T cell receptor (beta chain) is from a study of blood T cells in healthy people across ages. A sample-barcoded 5' primer and a J-beta primer mix were used in a second PCR of roughly 6 to 11 cycles. Via MiXCR, TCRdb re-called the 5' RACE reads, giving one row per CDR3 protein. The sample has 800,000 to 900,000 distinct CDR3 sequences; around 68% are singletons. V trimming: 6 bases; J trimming: 0 bases; junction bases outside the gene matches: 4. This CDR3 contains 14 residues. CDR1 is SQVTM and CDR2 is ANQGSEA in the germline V gene. This chain links TRBV29-1 with TRBJ2-3; TRBD1 matches 9 bases. Material: blood. The origin of this receptor is a man aged 25 to 40 in good health. In DNA, the CDR3 is TGCAGCGTGAGGACAGGGGCTAGCACAGATACGCAGTATTTT. It translates to CSVRTGASTDTQYF.